This T cell receptor (beta chain) emerged from a study of cytomegalovirus exposure and HLA in healthy donors (dated by TCRdb to about 2017). Some background on the complete study: An earlier analysis of roughly 570 of the donors reported 276 Gb of sequence data and 95 million to 130 million unique TCR beta sequences obtained from about 179 million T cells. Among roughly 370 genotyped donors of the cohort, an average of 235,054 unique TCR beta nucleotide sequences were sequenced per donor, roughly 18% of them non-productive. To predict cytomegalovirus infection status, the study combined high-throughput TCR immunosequencing, statistical association of individual TCRs with disease status, and machine learning. Along with the approximately 650-subject first cohort, a separate validation cohort of 120 different subjects was used. All discovery cohort repertoires had been generated using a single sequencing platform. A later genetic analysis took genome-wide SNP genotypes for 398 of the 666 donors and used that subset as a discovery cohort. Typing coverage differed by locus: A, B, C, DRB1 and DQB1 were typed in roughly 620-640 donors, DQA1 in about 560, DPA1 in some 570, and DPB1 in 472. Of the 398 genotyped donors, around 81% fell in the genetic ancestry cluster associated with self-reported Caucasian donors. Several DR-DQ haplotypes were treated as single units for association and clustering because of strong linkage in the cohort. In a later analysis, previously published TCR beta repertoires from more than 500 donors were re-analyzed and high-resolution HLA genotyping was added so that TCR occurrence patterns could be studied. HLA typing covered class I and class II loci at four-digit resolution. The study was designed to test whether signatures of past pathogen exposure could be identified by cataloging public T cell receptors. The study used immunosequencing to profile the T cell repertoires of 666 subjects and linked those repertoires to cytomegalovirus serostatus. Rather than using new phenotypic data, the later analysis identified candidate immune exposures from TCR beta sequences and from how often those sequences occurred across donors. An early release covering roughly 580 HLA-typed donors comprised about 300 gigabases of sequencing data and around 80 million unique TCR sequences. An earlier analysis of roughly 600 of the donors used high-throughput TCR beta sequencing to judge whether each TCR beta V gene segment behaved as functional or pseudogenic. Alongside the repertoire data, information on donor age, sex, ethnicity and CMV serostatus was compiled. What the study reported, not specific to this receptor: In a later analysis, HLA-associated TCR beta chains were found to be more clonally expanded and to have lower generation probabilities than equally common non-associated chains. In a later analysis, several top co-occurrence clusters were reported to appear linked to parvovirus B19, influenza, CMV and Epstein-Barr virus. A group of highly shared sequence variants was considered likely to be a technical artifact of the sequencing pipeline. Broadly in line with IMGT annotations, most TCR beta V segments showed up in productive rearrangements about 87% or about 30% of the time in an earlier analysis of several hundred of the donors. A further reported finding was that TCR beta sequences accurately predicted the HLA-A and HLA-B alleles for most subjects in the first cohort. Some IMGT-functional V segments, including TRBV6-2 and TRBV6-3, could not be told apart with the 87-base-pair reads, so those segments were excluded. Assigning TCR associations to individual alleles was difficult when HLA alleles, especially DR and DQ, strongly co-occurred. Linkage disequilibrium might explain the correlated functional status among segregating V segments, but an unknown experimental factor could not be ruled out. Most TCR sequences were observed very rarely across donors, whereas some public TCRs were present in many individuals. Specific HLA alleles were associated with 15,000 to 20,000 TCR beta sequences at a false discovery rate of 0.05 in a later analysis. In vitro tests confirmed that a few of the cytomegalovirus-associated TCR beta chains recognize cytomegalovirus antigens. Because HLA typing was unavailable for some donors at each locus, only the typed subset was used in association tests. The only immune exposure information available for the cohort was CMV serostatus. The study listed 150 to 200 TCR beta chains as associated with cytomegalovirus. In both the original and validation cohorts, the classifier was reported to diagnose cytomegalovirus status with high specificity and sensitivity. The earlier analysis of a few hundred of the donors excluded roughly 16 rarely observed V segments, including chromosome 9 orphons, because counts were too low. Sequencing depth was assumed to be roughly uniform across donors in the presence/absence analyses, though that assumption may not hold. In a later analysis, TCR association rates were found to vary across HLA loci, with the most associated TCRs seen for DRB1 alleles and the fewest for HLA-C alleles. Only TCR beta chains were sequenced in this cohort, and the absence of alpha or paired-chain data limited detectable features. A later genetic analysis reported fewer N-insertions in productive TCRs among donors in an Asian-associated ancestry cluster than the approximately 670-donor mean. An association between a missense DCLRE1C variant and V-gene and J-gene trimming of TCR beta chains was found in a later genetic analysis and replicated in an independent cohort. The authors suggested that the approach could potentially be extended to other disease states and immunological phenotypes. Most CMV-associated TCR beta chains appeared to be HLA-restricted in a later analysis, and the HLA associations seemed to be driven largely by CMV exposure.

The library was prepared using the immunoSEQ multiplex PCR assay. For the multiplex PCR, a mixture combining 60 forward primers for TCR Vbeta segments and 13 reverse primers for TCR Jbeta segments was used. Amplification of the CDR3 region of rearranged TCR beta genes was performed with a multiplex PCR assay on genomic DNA. The amplified TCR beta libraries were sequenced on the Illumina HiSeq System as 87-base-pair reads. The authors' pipeline ran thus. A later analysis tallied roughly 76 million unique TCR beta chains across the roughly 610 repertoires, and about 12 million of those chains were shared by two or more donors. To remove PCR and sequencing errors, raw reads were error-corrected and collapsed into unique sequences using a nearest-neighbor algorithm that merged closely related sequences. V, D and J gene segments were assigned by aligning CDR3 sequences to IMGT reference sequences. For a sequence to be retained, a match of at least six nucleotides was required to both a V gene segment and a J gene segment. Rearrangements were classified as productive when the CDR3 lacked stop codons and remained in frame with V and J, and all other rearrangements were classified as non-productive. Following IMGT convention, CDR3 was defined as the stretch from the second conserved V-encoded cysteine up to the conserved J-encoded phenylalanine. The earlier analysis of 500 to 650 of the donors excluded any sequence lacking an unambiguous match to a single V gene segment. In an earlier analysis of 450 to 750 of the donors, a V segment was called functional when productive rearrangements were above 56.7%, and segregating when the standard deviation between donors exceeded 5%. A statistical classification framework was developed to diagnose cytomegalovirus status using the catalog of TCR beta chain sequences. A later analysis assigned V and J genes by comparing TCR nucleotide sequences with IMGT/GENE-DB human TR gene sequences. A later analysis assigned CDR3 sequences and most-parsimonious VDJ recombination scenarios with the TCRdist pipeline. In a later analysis, each TCR beta chain was defined by its CDR3 amino acid sequence together with its V-gene family, and reads lacking a unique V-gene family were excluded. In a later analysis, 500 to 700 highly shared, low-generation-probability nucleotide sequences were removed to address suspected cross-contamination and a sequencing artifact. A later analysis calculated a clonal expansion index for each public chain from normalized within-repertoire ranks of inferred template counts. A later analysis computed generation probabilities with a VDJ recombination model fitted to out-of-frame rearrangements, and checked the results against IGoR. In a later analysis, TCR-TCR, TCR-HLA and TCR-CMV co-occurrence was scored with hypergeometric tests, and a repertoire-size bias correction was applied to TCR pairs. A later analysis estimated false discovery rates by permuting HLA or CMV assignments 20 times. In a later analysis, co-occurring TCRs were grouped with DBSCAN, and TCRdist sequence similarity was added when clustering was performed within HLA-allele-positive subsets. Co-occurrence clustering excluded repertoires with fewer than 30,000 or more than 120,000 public chains, plus five with anomalous nucleotide sharing. TCRdb holds this immuneACCESS table with in-frame rearrangements only. Some clones are missing; in checked studies, unresolved V genes explain under half, and the rest has no known cause. V and J calls plus clone size are reproduced from that table; the DNA served to infer D and trimming. Recorded for this sample are about 140,000 clones; over 65% of them occurred a single time. Approximately 1.8% of the sample is held by the ten biggest clonotypes.

The CDR3 numbers 14 residues from cysteine through phenylalanine. Only CDR3 DNA is held: 42 bases, read in frame from base 1. The V end loses 3 bases and the J end loses 3 bases, and a stretch of 11 bases separates them. The germline V gene specifies KGHSH as CDR1 and LQKENI as CDR2. In regard to this clone: The antigen this receptor binds is unknown. No base quality information exists; no much larger clone differs at one position.

The cohort consisted of 600 to 700 healthy bone marrow donors. At the time of sampling, all cohort members were nominally healthy, though unrecorded immune exposures were likely present. The donor tested CMV seronegative, placing the donor among the 350 or so seronegative members of the cohort. A peripheral blood sample was collected from each donor, and TCR beta sequencing was performed on peripheral blood mononuclear cells. The Qiagen DNeasy Blood Extraction Kit was used to extract genomic DNA from the blood cell samples. The sample consisted of PBMCs. The clonotype was recovered from a woman in her twenties or thirties in good health and CMV-seronegative. This chain joins TRBV18 to TRBJ1-1, with the identity of the D gene unclear. The CDR3 in this case is CASSPEAFDTEAFF. The DNA reads TGTGCCAGCTCACCTGAGGCGTTCGACACTGAAGCTTTCTTT.